What follows are 3 T cell receptor beta chains derived from one specimen sequenced in a study of cytomegalovirus exposure and HLA in healthy donors. 13 Jbeta primers and 60 Vbeta primers were used for the PCR. Libraries were prepared by immunoSEQ multiplex PCR; TCRdb keeps only in-frame clonotypes and omits some of them. The sample holds 85,000 to 120,000 clones, just over 70% seen once. Sequenced input: PBMCs. These receptors were taken from a boy aged 5-17 years in good health and CMV-seronegative.

The chain carries TRBV10-3 and TRBJ2-2; D uncertain. Trimming cost V 7 bases and J 7 bases, with 19 bases left between them. This CDR3 is built from 15 residues. Germline CDR1 reads ENHRY; CDR2 reads SYGVKD. The CDR3 DNA reads as TGTGCCATCACTTGGGCCGTTACCCTTTTCGGGGAGCTGTTTTTT. Translation gives CAITWAVTLFGELFF.

DNA of the CDR3: TGTGCCAGCAGAGACCTGGGCCGTAACACCATATATTTT. Amino acids: CASRDLGRNTIYF. The chain employs TRBV27 and TRBJ1-3; D unclear. Germline V gives CDR1 MNHEY, CDR2 SMNVEV (reference sequence). This CDR3 has 13 amino acids. V lost 6 bases, J lost 7 bases, and 13 bases lay in between.

The chain is built from TRBV7-3 and TRBJ2-1, with 11 positions matching TRBD2. The V segment lost 6 bases and the J segment 4 bases; nucleotides outside the gene matches: 5. CDR3 length equals 15 residues. Germline V CDR1 and CDR2: SGHTA, FQGTGA. Written as DNA, the CDR3 is TGTGCCAGCAGTAGACTAGCGGGGACTTACAATGAGCAGTTCTTC. Translated, it gives CASSRLAGTYNEQFF.